This T cell receptor (beta chain) was observed in a study of T-cell memory formation after mild COVID-19. The CDR3 is 15 amino acids. The germline CDR1 and CDR2 sequences are SGDLS and YYNGEE. Trimming took off 0 bases at V and 4 bases at J, with 10 bases between the two ends. TCRdb reanalysed the 5' RACE reads using MiXCR and keeps one entry per CDR3 protein. The table has under 650,000 distinct CDR3 sequences, roughly 17% seen once. Remarks on this clonotype: Its antigen is currently unknown.

Whole-study results and caveats: Day 15 to 85 contracting clones showed balanced CD4/CD8; day 15 to 37 expanders favored CD4+. Largely, contracting CD4+ clones fell within CM and EM, and contracting CD8+ clones within EMRA. Some responding clones appeared in pre-infection memory, suggesting cross-reactive memory joined.

The chain combines TRBV9 with TRBJ2-2; TRBD2 might be the D (5 bases). This clonotype originated in an adult woman who had mild COVID-19 (a few samples of this study predate the infection). Cell type and time point are not known. The sequenced sample consisted of PBMCs or a T cell subset sorted from them (not recorded which). The CDR3 sequence is CASSVGRVSTGELFF. Written as DNA, the CDR3 is TGTGCCAGCAGCGTAGGGCGGGTGTCCACCGGGGAGCTGTTTTTT.